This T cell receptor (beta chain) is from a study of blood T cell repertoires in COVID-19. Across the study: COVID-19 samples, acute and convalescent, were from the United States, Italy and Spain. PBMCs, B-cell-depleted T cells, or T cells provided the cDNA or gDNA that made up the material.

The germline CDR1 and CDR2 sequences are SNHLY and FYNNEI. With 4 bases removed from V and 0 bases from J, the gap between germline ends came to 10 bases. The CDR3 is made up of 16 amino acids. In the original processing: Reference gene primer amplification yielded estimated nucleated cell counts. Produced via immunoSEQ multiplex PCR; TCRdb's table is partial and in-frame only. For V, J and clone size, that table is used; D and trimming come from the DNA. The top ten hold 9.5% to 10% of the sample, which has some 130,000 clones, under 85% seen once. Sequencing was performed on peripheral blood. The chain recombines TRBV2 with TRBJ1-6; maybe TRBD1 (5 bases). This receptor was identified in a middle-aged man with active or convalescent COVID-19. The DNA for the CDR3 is TGTGCCAGCAGTGTTCAGGGTTACTCCTATAATTCACCCCTCCACTTT. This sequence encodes CASSVQGYSYNSPLHF.